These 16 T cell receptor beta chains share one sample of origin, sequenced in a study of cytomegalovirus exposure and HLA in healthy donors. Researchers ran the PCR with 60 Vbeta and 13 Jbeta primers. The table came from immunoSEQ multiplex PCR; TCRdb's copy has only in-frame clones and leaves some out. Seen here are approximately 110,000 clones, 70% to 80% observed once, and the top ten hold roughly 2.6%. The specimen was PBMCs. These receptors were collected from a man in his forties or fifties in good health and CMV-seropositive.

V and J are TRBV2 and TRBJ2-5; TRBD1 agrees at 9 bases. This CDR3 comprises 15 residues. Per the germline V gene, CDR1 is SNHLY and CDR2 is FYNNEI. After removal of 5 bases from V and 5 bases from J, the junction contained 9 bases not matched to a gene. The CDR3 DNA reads TGTGCCAGCAGTCAACAGGGGGCGGGTCGGGAGACCCAGTACTTC. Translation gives CASSQQGAGRETQYF.

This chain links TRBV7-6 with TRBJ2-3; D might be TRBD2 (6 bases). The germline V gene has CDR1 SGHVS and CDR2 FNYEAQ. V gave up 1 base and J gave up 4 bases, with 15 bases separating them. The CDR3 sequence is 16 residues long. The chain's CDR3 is CASSLGTGVEADTQYF. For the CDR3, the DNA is TGTGCCAGCAGCTTAGGTACGGGAGTGGAAGCAGATACGCAGTATTTT.

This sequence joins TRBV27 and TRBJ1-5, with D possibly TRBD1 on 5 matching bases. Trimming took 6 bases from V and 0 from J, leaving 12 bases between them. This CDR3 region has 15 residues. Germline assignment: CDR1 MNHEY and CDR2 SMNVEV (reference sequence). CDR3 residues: CASSLGTGSNQPQHF. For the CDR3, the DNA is TGTGCCAGCAGCCTTGGGACTGGTAGCAATCAGCCCCAGCATTTT.

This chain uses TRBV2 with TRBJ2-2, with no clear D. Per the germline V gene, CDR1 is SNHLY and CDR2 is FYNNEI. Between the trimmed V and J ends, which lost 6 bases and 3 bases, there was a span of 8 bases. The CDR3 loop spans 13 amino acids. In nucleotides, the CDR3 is TGTGCCAGCAGCGAACGAGACACCGGGGAGCTGTTTTTT. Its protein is CASSERDTGELFF.

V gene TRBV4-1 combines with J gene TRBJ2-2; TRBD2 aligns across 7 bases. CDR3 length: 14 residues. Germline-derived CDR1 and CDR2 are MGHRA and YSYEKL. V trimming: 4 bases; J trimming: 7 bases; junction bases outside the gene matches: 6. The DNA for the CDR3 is TGCGCCAGCAGCCGTGGGACTACGGTCGGGGAGCTGTTTTTT. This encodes CASSRGTTVGELFF.

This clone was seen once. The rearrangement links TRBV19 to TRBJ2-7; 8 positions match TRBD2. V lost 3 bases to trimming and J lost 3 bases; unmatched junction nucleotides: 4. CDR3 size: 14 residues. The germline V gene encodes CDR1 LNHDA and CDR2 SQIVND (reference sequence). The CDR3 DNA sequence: TGTGCCAGTAGTATCTCGGGGACTAGCTACGAGCAGTACTTC. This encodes CASSISGTSYEQYF.

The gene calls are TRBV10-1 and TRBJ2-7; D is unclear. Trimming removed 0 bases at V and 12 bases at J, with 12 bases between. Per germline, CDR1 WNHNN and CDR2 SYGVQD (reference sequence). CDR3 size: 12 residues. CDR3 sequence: CASSESSGIRYF. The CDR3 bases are TGCGCCAGCAGTGAGTCGTCAGGTATCAGGTACTTC.

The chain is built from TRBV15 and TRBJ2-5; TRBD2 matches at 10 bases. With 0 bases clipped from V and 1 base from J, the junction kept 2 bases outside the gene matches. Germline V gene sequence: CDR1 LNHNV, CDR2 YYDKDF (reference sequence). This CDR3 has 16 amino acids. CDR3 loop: CATSREASGGQETQYF. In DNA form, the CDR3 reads TGTGCCACCAGCAGAGAGGCTAGCGGGGGCCAAGAGACCCAGTACTTC.

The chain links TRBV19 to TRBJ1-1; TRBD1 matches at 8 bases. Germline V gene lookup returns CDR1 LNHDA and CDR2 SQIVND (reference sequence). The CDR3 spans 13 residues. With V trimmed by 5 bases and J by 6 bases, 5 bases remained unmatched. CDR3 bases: TGTGCCAGTAGTCCCGGGACAGGATCTGAAGCTTTCTTT. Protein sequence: CASSPGTGSEAFF.

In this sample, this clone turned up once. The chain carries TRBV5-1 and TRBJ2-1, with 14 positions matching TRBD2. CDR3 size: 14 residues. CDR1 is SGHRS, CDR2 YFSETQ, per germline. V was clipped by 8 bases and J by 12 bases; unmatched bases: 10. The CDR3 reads CASQPGLAGEAQFF. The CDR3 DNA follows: TGCGCCAGTCAGCCGGGACTAGCGGGAGAAGCGCAGTTCTTC.

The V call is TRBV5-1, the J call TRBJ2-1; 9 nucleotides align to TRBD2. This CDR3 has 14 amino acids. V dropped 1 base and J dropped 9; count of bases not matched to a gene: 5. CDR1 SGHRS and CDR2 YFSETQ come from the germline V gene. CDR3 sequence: CASSLWTSESEQFF. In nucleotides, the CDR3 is TGCGCCAGCAGCTTGTGGACTAGCGAGAGTGAGCAGTTCTTC.

This CDR3 is CASSLTPEGYGYTF. The CDR3 nucleotides read TGCGCCAGCAGCTTGACCCCAGAGGGCTATGGCTACACCTTC. The chain is built from TRBV5-1 and TRBJ1-2; D is undetermined. The V end was cut by 1 base, the J end by 4 bases, with 11 bases between. Germline V gene lookup returns CDR1 SGHRS and CDR2 YFSETQ. The CDR3 sequence is 14 residues long. The full variable domain, its missing parts supplied by reference TRBV5-1 and TRBJ1-2, is KAGVTQTPRYLIKTRGQQVTLSCSPISGHRSVSWYQQTPGQGLQFLFEYFSETQRNKGNFPGRFSGRQFSNSRSEMNVSTLELGDSALYLCASSLTPEGYGYTFGSGTRLTVV.

CDR3 region: CASRRGTSRAKNIQYF. The CDR3, as DNA: TGTGCCAGCAGGCGTGGGACTAGCCGGGCCAAAAACATTCAGTACTTC. The chain employs TRBV2 and TRBJ2-4, with 9 bases aligning to TRBD2. With V trimmed by 6 bases and J by 1 base, 7 bases remained unmatched. Germline CDR1 and CDR2: SNHLY and FYNNEI. The CDR3 is made up of 16 amino acids.

Here the CDR3 reads CASSLGAGGSGEQYF. CDR3 DNA: TGCGCCAGCAGCTTGGGGGCGGGGGGGTCGGGCGAGCAGTACTTC. This sequence joins TRBV5-1 and TRBJ2-7; 9 nucleotides agree with TRBD2. The germline V gene has CDR1 SGHRS and CDR2 YFSETQ. Trimming cost V 0 bases and J 6 bases; bases outside gene matches: 7. The CDR3 sequence is 15 residues long.

The CDR3 DNA follows: TGTGCCATCAGCAACAGGGGCGGTGAGACTGAAGCTTTCTTT. It yields the protein CAISNRGGETEAFF. The chain carries TRBV10-3 and TRBJ1-1, with TRBD1 matching over 7 bases. The CDR3 extends over 14 amino acids. Per the germline V gene, CDR1 is ENHRY and CDR2 is SYGVKD. V shed 6 bases, J shed 5 bases, and the junction held 9 bases outside the gene matches.

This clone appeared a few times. Here the CDR3 DNA reads TGTGCCAGCAGCTTGGACAGGGCTGGAAACACCATATATTTT. This sequence encodes CASSLDRAGNTIYF. The chain carries TRBV5-4 and TRBJ1-3; D is perhaps TRBD1 (6 bases). CDR1 is SGHNT and CDR2 is YYREEE in the germline V gene (reference sequence). The CDR3 extends over 14 amino acids. Trimming took 0 bases from V and 2 from J, leaving 6 bases between them.